One and the same sample provided the 8 T cell receptor beta chains below, sequenced in a study of blood T cell repertoires in COVID-19. The data were produced by immunoSEQ multiplex PCR, yet TCRdb's version contains in-frame clones alone and is incomplete. The repertoire consists of about 160,000 clones, with about four fifths occurring once and the leading ten covering roughly 13%. Sequenced material: peripheral blood. Every receptor here comes from a man between 18 and 35 years old with active or convalescent COVID-19.

The V call is TRBV10-2, the J call TRBJ1-5, with 8 bases identical to TRBD1. Germline V gene data show CDR1 as WSHSY and CDR2 as SAAADI. J was trimmed by 6 bases and V by 6 bases; bases with no gene match: 7. CDR3 length: 14 amino acids. The CDR3 reads CASREDRATQPQHF. The CDR3 DNA follows: TGCGCCAGCAGAGAGGACAGGGCCACTCAGCCCCAGCATTTT.

The chain carries TRBV5-1 and TRBJ2-7; the match to TRBD1 covers 7 bases. Trimming cost V 6 bases and J 0 bases; bases outside gene matches: 6. The CDR3 loop spans 14 amino acids. CDR1 and CDR2 (germline): SGHRS, YFSETQ. This chain's CDR3 is CASKGTESSYEQYF. CDR3 nucleotides: TGCGCCAGCAAGGGGACAGAGAGCTCCTACGAGCAGTACTTC.

The chain joins TRBV5-1 to TRBJ2-2; perhaps TRBD2 as D (5 bases). This CDR3 is built from 15 residues. CDR1 and CDR2 from the germline V gene are SGHRS and YFSETQ. Between the trimmed V and J ends, which lost 0 bases and 3 bases, there was a span of 9 bases. The CDR3 DNA follows: TGCGCCAGCAGCTTGGGGCGGGCTTACACCGGGGAGCTGTTTTTT. Residues: CASSLGRAYTGELFF. The full variable domain, in which reference TRBV5-1 and TRBJ2-2 provide the parts outside the CDR3, is KAGVTQTPRYLIKTRGQQVTLSCSPISGHRSVSWYQQTPGQGLQFLFEYFSETQRNKGNFPGRFSGRQFSNSRSEMNVSTLELGDSALYLCASSLGRAYTGELFFGEGSRLTVL.

This clone appeared a single time. The germline gene is not matched at one end of the junction; a read error may be the cause. The V and J genes are TRBV14 and TRBJ1-1, with a possible D match to TRBD1 (5 bases). The CDR3 length is 14 residues. Germline V CDR1 and CDR2: SGHDN, FVKESK. Here the CDR3 DNA reads TGTGCCAGCAACCAACGGGGGTTGAACACTGAAGCTTTCTTT. This codes for CASNQRGLNTEAFF.

The chain uses TRBV29-1 and TRBJ1-1; 8 bases are shared with TRBD1. The germline V gene has CDR1 SQVTM and CDR2 ANQGSEA. The CDR3 totals 12 residues. Losses at the gene ends were 6 bases for V and 2 bases for J; bases not matched to a gene: 2. CDR3 in DNA: TGCAGCGTCGGGACAGGTAACACTGAAGCTTTCTTT. Translated: CSVGTGNTEAFF.

The chain couples TRBV9 to TRBJ1-4, with 7 bases identical to TRBD1. V shed 0 bases and J 1 base; nucleotides not matched to a gene: 3. The V gene's germline CDR1 is SGDLS and CDR2 YYNGEE. The CDR3 runs to 16 residues. CDR3 amino acids: CASSVGGGGTNEKLFF. The CDR3, as DNA: TGTGCCAGCAGCGTAGGAGGGGGCGGAACTAATGAAAAACTGTTTTTT.

The chain joins TRBV11-3 to TRBJ2-1; 9 positions agree with TRBD2. V lost 4 bases and J lost 7; bases outside the gene matches: 17. Germline V gene lookup returns CDR1 SGHNT and CDR2 YENEEA. CDR3 length: 18 amino acids. CDR3 nucleotides: TGTGCCAGCAGCTCTGGGGAGGCGGCGGGAGGGGTTCGGAATGAGCAGTTCTTC. Its translation is CASSSGEAAGGVRNEQFF. Variable domain in full (rest from reference TRBV11-3 and TRBJ2-1): EAGVVQSPRYKIIEKKQPVAFWCNPISGHNTLYWYLQNLGQGPELLIRYENEEAVDDSQLPKDRFSAERLKGVDSTLKIQPAELGDSAVYLCASSSGEAAGGVRNEQFFGPGTRLTVL.

This chain links TRBV6-1 with TRBJ2-3; D gene unclear. Germline V gene lookup returns CDR1 MNHNS and CDR2 SASEGT. The CDR3 contains 14 residues. V was shortened by 1 base and J by 1 base, with 6 bases between the two germline ends. CDR3 amino acids: CASSEGVRTDTQYF. In DNA form, the CDR3 reads TGTGCCAGCAGTGAAGGCGTTCGCACAGATACGCAGTATTTT.